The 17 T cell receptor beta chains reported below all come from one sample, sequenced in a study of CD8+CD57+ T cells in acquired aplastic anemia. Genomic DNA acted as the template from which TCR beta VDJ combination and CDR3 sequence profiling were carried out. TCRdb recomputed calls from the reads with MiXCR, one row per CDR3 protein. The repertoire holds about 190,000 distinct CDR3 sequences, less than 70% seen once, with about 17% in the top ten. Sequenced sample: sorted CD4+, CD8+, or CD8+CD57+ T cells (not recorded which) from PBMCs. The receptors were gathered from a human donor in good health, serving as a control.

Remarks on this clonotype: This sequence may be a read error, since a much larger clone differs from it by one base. The CDR3 nucleotides are TGTGCCAGCAGCCAAGGGAGAGTTACTGGGGCCAACGTCCTGACTTTC. Amino acid sequence: CASSQGRVTGANVLTF. V usage is TRBV3-1 and J usage is TRBJ2-6; no definite D call. The CDR3 consists of 16 residues. Between the trimmed V and J ends, which lost 1 base and 2 bases, there was a span of 9 bases. From germline, CDR1 is LGHDT and CDR2 YNNKEL (reference sequence).

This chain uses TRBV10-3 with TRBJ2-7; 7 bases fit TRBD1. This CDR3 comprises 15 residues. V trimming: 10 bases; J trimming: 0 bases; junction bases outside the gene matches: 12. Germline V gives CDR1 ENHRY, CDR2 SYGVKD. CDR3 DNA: TGTGCCACCCAGCGCGGACAGGTTCTCTCCTACGAGCAGTACTTC. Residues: CATQRGQVLSYEQYF.

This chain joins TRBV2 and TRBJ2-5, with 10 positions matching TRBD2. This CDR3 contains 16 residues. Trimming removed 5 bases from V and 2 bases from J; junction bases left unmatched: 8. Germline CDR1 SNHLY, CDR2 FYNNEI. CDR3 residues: CASSHRLAGAQETQYF. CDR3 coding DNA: TGTGCCAGCAGTCATAGACTAGCGGGCGCACAAGAGACCCAGTACTTC.

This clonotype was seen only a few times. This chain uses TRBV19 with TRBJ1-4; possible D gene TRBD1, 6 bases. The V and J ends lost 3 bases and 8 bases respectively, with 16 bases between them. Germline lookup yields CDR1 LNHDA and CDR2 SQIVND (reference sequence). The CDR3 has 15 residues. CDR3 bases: TGTGCCAGTAGTATCGCCAGGGGCGGATTGGAAAAACTGTTTTTT. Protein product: CASSIARGGLEKLFF. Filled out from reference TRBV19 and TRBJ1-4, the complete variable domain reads DGGITQSPKYLFRKEGQNVTLSCEQNLNHDAMYWYRQDPGQGLRLIYYSQIVNDFQKGDIAEGYSVSREKKESFPLTVTSAQKNPTAFYLCASSIARGGLEKLFFGSGTQLSVL.

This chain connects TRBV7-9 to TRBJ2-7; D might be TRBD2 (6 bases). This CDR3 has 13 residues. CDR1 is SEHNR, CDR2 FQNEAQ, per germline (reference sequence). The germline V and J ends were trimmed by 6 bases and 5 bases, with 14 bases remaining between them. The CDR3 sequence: CASSTMGGNEQYF. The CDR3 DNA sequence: TGTGCCAGCAGTACTATGGGGGGTAACGAGCAGTACTTC.

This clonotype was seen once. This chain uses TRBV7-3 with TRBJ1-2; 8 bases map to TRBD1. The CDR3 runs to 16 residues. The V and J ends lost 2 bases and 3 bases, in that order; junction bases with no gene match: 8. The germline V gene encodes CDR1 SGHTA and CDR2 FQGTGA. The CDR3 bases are TGTGCCAGCAGCTTAGCGGTGACAGGGGTTGACTATGGCTACACCTTC. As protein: CASSLAVTGVDYGYTF.

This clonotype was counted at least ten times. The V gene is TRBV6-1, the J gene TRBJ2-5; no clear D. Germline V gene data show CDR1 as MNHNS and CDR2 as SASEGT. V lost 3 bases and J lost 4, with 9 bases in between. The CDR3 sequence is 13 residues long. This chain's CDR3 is CASSDGRRETQYF. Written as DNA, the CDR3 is TGTGCCAGCAGTGACGGCAGGAGAGAGACCCAGTACTTC.

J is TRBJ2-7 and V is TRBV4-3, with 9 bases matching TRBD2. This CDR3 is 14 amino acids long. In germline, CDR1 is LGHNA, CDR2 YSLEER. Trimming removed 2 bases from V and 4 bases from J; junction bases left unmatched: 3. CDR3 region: CASSQTGLAYEQYF. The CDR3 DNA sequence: TGCGCCAGCAGCCAAACGGGACTAGCATACGAGCAGTACTTC.

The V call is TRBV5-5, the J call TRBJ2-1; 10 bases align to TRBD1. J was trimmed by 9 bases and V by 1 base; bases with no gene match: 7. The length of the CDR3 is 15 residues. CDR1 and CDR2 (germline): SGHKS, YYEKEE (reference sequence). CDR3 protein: CASSLQGQGLTEQFF. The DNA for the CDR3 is TGTGCCAGCAGCTTGCAGGGACAGGGGCTGACTGAGCAGTTCTTC.

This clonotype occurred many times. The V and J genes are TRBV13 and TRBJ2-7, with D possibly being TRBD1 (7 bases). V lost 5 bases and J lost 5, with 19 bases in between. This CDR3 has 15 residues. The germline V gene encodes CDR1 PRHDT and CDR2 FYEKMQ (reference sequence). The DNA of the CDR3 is TGTGCCAGCAGCCGAAAGGGGCAGGGGGGAGACGAGCAGTACTTC. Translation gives CASSRKGQGGDEQYF.

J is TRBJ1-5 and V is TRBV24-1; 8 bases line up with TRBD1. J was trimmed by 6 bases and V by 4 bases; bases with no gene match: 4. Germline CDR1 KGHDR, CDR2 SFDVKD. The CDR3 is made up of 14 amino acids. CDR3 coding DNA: TGTGCCACCAGTGACCCGACAGGGGTTCAGCCCCAGCATTTT. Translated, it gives CATSDPTGVQPQHF.

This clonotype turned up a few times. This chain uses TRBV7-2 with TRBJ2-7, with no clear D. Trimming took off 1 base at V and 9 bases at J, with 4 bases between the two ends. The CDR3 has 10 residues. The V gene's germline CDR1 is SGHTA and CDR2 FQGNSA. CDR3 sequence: CASSLVGQYF. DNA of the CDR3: TGTGCCAGCAGCTTAGTAGGGCAGTACTTC.

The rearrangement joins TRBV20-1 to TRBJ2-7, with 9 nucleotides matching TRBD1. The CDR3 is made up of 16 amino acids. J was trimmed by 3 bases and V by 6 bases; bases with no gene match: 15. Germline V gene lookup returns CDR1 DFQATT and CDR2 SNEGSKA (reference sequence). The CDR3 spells CSAAATIGQGNYEQYF. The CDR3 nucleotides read TGCAGTGCCGCAGCTACTATAGGACAGGGGAACTACGAGCAGTACTTC.

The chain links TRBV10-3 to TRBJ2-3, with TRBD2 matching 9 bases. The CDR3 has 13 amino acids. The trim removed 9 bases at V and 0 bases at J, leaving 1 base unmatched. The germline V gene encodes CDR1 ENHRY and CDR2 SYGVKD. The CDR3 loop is CAMGTSSTDTQYF. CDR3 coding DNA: TGTGCCATGGGGACTAGCAGCACAGATACGCAGTATTTT.

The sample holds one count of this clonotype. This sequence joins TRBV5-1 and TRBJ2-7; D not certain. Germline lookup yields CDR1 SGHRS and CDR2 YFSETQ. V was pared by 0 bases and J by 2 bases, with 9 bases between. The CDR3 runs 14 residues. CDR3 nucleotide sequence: TGCGCCAGCAGCTTGGTCAGTAACCCCTACGAGCAGTACTTC. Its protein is CASSLVSNPYEQYF. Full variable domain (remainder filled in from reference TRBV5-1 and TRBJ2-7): KAGVTQTPRYLIKTRGQQVTLSCSPISGHRSVSWYQQTPGQGLQFLFEYFSETQRNKGNFPGRFSGRQFSNSRSEMNVSTLELGDSALYLCASSLVSNPYEQYFGPGTRLTVT.

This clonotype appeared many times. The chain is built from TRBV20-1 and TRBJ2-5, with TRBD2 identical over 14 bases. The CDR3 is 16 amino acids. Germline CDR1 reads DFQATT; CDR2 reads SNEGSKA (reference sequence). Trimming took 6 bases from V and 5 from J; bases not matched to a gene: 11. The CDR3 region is CSAPRLAGGLGETQYF. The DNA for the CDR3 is TGCAGTGCACCGAGACTAGCGGGGGGGCTCGGGGAGACCCAGTACTTC.

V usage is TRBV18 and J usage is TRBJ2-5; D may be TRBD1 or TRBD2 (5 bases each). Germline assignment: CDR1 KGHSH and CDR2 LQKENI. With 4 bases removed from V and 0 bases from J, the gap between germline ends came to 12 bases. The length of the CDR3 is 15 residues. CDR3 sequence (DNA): TGTGCCAGCTCACGAAACCGGGGCCACCAAGAGACCCAGTACTTC. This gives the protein CASSRNRGHQETQYF. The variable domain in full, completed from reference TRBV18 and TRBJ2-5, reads NAGVMQNPRHLVRRRGQEARLRCSPMKGHSHVYWYRQLPEEGLKFMVYLQKENIIDESGMPKERFSAEFPKEGPSILRIQQVVRGDSAAYFCASSRNRGHQETQYFGPGTRLLVL.